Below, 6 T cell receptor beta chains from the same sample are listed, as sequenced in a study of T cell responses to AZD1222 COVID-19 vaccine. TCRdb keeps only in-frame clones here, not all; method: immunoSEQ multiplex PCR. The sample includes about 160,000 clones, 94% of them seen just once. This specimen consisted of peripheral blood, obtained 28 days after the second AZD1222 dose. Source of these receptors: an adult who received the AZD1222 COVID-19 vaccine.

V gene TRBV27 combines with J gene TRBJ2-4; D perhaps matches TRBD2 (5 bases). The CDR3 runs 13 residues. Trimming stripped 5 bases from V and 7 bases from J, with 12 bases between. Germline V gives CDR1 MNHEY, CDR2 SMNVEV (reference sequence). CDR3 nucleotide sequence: TGTGCCAGCAGTCCAGGACTGGCGAACATTCAGTACTTC. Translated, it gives CASSPGLANIQYF.

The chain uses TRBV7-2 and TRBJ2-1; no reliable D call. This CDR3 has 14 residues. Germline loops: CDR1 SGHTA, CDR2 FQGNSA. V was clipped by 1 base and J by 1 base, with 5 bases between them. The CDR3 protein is CASSLVGSYNEQFF. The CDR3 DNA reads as TGTGCCAGCAGCTTAGTGGGGTCCTACAATGAGCAGTTCTTC.

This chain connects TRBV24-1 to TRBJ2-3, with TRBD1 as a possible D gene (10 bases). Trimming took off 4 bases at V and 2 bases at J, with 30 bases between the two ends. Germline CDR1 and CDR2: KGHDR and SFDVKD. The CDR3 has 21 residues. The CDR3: CATSEGGQGQGLALPTDTQYF. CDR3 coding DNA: TGTGCCACCAGTGAGGGGGGACAGGGGCAGGGACTAGCTTTACCCACAGATACGCAGTATTTT.

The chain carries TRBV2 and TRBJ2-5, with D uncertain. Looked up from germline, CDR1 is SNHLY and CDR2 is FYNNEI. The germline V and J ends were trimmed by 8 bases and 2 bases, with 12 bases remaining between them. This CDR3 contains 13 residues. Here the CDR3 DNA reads TGTGCCAGCGGTCAGCCGCGGCAAGAGACCCAGTACTTC. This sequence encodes CASGQPRQETQYF.

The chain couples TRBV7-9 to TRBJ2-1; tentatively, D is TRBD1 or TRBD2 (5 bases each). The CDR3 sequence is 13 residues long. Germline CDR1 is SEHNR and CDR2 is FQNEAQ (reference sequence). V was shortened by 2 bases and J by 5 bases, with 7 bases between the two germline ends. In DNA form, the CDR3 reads TGTGCCAGCAGCTTACGGGACCACAATGAGCAGTTCTTC. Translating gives CASSLRDHNEQFF.

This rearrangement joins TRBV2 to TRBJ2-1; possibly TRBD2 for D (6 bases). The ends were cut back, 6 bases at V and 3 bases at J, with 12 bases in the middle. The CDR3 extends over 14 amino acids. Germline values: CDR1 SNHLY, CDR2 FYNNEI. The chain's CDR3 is CASRLGGRYNEQFF. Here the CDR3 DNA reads TGTGCCAGCAGGCTGGGAGGACGCTACAATGAGCAGTTCTTC. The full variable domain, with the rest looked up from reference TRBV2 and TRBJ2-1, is EPEVTQTPSHQVTQMGQEVILRCVPISNHLYFYWYRQILGQKVEFLVSFYNNEISEKSEIFDDQFSVERPDGSNFTLKIRSTKLEDSAMYFCASRLGGRYNEQFFGPGTRLTVL.